This entry concerns a single T cell receptor beta chain. The clone's antigen remains unknown. No quality values exist for individual bases; no much larger clone is one base distant. The data are from a study of CD8 T cells in Susac syndrome (dated by TCRdb to about 2019). In the study overall: Of the Susac syndrome patients who were sequenced, under ten were in clinical remission while more than five had clinically active disease. Susac syndrome patients were therapy-naive, on corticosteroids (some also receiving IVIg), or on IVIg alone at blood withdrawal. Repertoire sequencing was used to test whether CD8+ T cell activation and differentiation in Susac syndrome was antigen driven.

The paper's findings and limits, for the study overall: The CD4+ T cell repertoire of patients with Susac syndrome showed no detectable clonal expansion. The study acknowledged that relatively few individuals were included in the TCR sequencing and HLA analysis.

RNA was extracted with the RNeasy kit and roughly 0.5 to 1 ug was reverse transcribed using random hexamers. The immunoSEQ multiplex PCR assay, covering 54 Vbeta and 13 Jbeta segments, was used to amplify TCR beta CDR3 regions. PCR amplification bias was corrected by using a synthetic template baseline for primer optimization and computational correction. In the paper's pipeline: Reads were assigned to V, D and J genes according to IMGT and analyzed in immunoSEQ Analyzer, with only productive sequences retained. To calculate clonality, Shannon entropy was normalized by log2 of the number of productive unique sequences and then subtracted from one. For each patient and control, public and private clones were evaluated within the 100 most prevalent clones. A clone was defined as Susac-specific if it was absent from the healthy and MS cohorts, from about a thousand published viral clones and from other ImmuneACCESS disease sequences. TCRdb trimmed the raw reads at Q25, called clones with MiXCR and kept productive beta chains. Every entry covers one CDR3 protein and lists the most common genes and DNA from its rows. The V and J calls were not made by the authors but by TCRdb's processing. The sample yields roughly 140,000 distinct CDR3 sequences; 85% to 95% were counted once. The ten largest account for approximately 0.15% of the sample.

Peripheral blood CD8+ and CD4+ T cells from healthy donors, Susac syndrome patients and multiple sclerosis patients were profiled using high-throughput TCR beta sequencing. The Susac syndrome patients fulfilled recently defined diagnostic criteria for either definite or probable disease. CD8+ TEMRA cells were enriched by FACS, while bulk CD8+ and CD4+ T cells were purified by magnetic negative isolation. Blood was drawn into EDTA tubes, processed within 24 hours, and PBMCs were isolated by density gradient centrifugation. PBMCs destined for TCR sequencing were cryopreserved in liquid nitrogen and later thawed in a 37 °C water bath. The sorted or isolated CD4+, CD8+ and CD8+ TEMRA cells had a purity of 90% or higher. Relative to germline, V is 6 bases shorter and J is 0 bases shorter, with 12 bases between their ends. Counted from cysteine to phenylalanine, this CDR3 has 15 amino acids. Just CDR3 DNA is preserved here, 45 bases in frame from base 1.

The clonotype originates from a human donor with Susac syndrome. The V gene is TRBV12-3 or TRBV12-4 and the J gene is TRBJ2-1; 6 matching bases give a weak D call of TRBD2. Specimen: CD4+ T cells from PBMCs. The bases read TGTGCCAGCAGGGATGTGGGGGGCTCCTACAATGAGCAGTTCTTC. Its protein is CASRDVGGSYNEQFF.